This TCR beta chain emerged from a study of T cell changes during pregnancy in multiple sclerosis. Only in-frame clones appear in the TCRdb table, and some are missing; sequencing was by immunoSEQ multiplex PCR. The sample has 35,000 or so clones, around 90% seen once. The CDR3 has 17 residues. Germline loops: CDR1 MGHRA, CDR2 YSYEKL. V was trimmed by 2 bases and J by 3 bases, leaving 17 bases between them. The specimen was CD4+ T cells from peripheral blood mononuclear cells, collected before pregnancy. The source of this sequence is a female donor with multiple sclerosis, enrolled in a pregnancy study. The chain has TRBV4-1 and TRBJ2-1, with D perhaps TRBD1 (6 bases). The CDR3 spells CASSQKPGQGNYNEQFF. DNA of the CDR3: TGCGCCAGCAGCCAAAAGCCTGGCCAGGGGAACTACAATGAGCAGTTCTTC.